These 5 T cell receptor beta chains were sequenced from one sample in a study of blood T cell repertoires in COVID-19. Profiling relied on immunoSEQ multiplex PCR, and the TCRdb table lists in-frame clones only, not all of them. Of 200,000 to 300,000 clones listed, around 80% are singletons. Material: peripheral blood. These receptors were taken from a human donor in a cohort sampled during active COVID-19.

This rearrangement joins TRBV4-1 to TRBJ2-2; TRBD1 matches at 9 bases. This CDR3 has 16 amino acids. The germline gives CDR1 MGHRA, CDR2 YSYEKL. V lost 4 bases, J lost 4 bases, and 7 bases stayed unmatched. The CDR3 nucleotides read TGCGCCAGCAGCCGCCTGGGGACAGGGCCCACCGGGGAGCTGTTTTTT. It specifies CASSRLGTGPTGELFF.

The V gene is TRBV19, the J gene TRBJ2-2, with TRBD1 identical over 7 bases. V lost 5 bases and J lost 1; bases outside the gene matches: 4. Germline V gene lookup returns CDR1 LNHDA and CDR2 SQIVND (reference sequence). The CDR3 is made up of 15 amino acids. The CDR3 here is CASSLGTVNTGELFF. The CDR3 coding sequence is TGTGCCAGTAGTCTCGGGACAGTGAACACCGGGGAGCTGTTTTTT.

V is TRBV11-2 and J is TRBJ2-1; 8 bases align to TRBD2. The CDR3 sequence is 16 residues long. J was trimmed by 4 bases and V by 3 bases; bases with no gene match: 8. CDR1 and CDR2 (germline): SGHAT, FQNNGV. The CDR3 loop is CASSFSSGGSYNEQFF. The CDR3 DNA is TGTGCCAGCAGCTTCTCGAGCGGGGGTTCGTACAATGAGCAGTTCTTC.

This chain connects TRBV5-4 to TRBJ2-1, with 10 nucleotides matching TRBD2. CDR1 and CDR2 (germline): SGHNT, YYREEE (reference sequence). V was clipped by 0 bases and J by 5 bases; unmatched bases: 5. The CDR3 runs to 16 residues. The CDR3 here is CASSLGASGGNNEQFF. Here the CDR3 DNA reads TGTGCCAGCAGCTTGGGGGCTAGCGGGGGAAACAATGAGCAGTTCTTC.

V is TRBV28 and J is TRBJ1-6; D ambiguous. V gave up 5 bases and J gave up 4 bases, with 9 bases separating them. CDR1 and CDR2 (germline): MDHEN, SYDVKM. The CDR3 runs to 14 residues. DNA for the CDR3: TGTGCCAGCAGTCCACAGAGATATAATTCACCCCTCCACTTT. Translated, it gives CASSPQRYNSPLHF.